These 23 T cell receptor beta chains were all obtained from the same sample, sequenced in a study of cytomegalovirus exposure and HLA in healthy donors (TCRdb year 2017). The library was prepared using the immunoSEQ multiplex PCR assay. The clones in this table, taken by TCRdb from immuneACCESS, are in-frame only. Not every clone is retained; where verified, under half of the shortfall comes from an unresolved V gene, and the cause of the rest is unknown. The sample data list about 75,000 clones, and around four fifths of these were observed just once. The ten top clones hold approximately 3% of the sample. Sample: PBMCs. The receptors here all came from a man aged 25-45 years in good health and CMV-seronegative.

This chain links TRBV7-8 with TRBJ1-1, with no clear D. CDR3 length: 13 residues. The V gene lost 4 bases and the J gene lost 5 bases, with 11 bases spanning the gap. Germline CDR1 reads SGHVS; CDR2 reads FQNEAQ. CDR3 residues: CASSSIEGTEAFF. CDR3 nucleotide sequence: TGTGCCAGCAGCTCCATCGAGGGTACTGAAGCTTTCTTT.

This chain connects TRBV5-6 to TRBJ2-5; 9 bases line up with TRBD1. The assigned J gene may be wrong: the sequence end matches TRBJ2-7 better. This CDR3 has 15 amino acids. Germline loops: CDR1 SGHDT, CDR2 YYEEEE. The DNA of the CDR3 is TGTGCCAGCAGCTTGGAAGTGACAGGGGGCTACGAGCAGTACTTC. Translation: CASSLEVTGGYEQYF.

This chain links TRBV28 with TRBJ1-5, with D possibly TRBD1 on 6 matching bases. From germline, CDR1 is MDHEN and CDR2 SYDVKM. CDR3 length equals 15 residues. V was shortened by 7 bases and J by 1 base, with 14 bases between the two germline ends. The CDR3 protein is CASTTGGTSNQPQHF. In DNA, the CDR3 is TGTGCCAGCACCACGGGGGGCACAAGCAATCAGCCCCAGCATTTT.

This chain uses TRBV5-8 with TRBJ1-2; the D gene is possibly TRBD1 (5 bases). Germline V CDR1 and CDR2: SGHTS, YDEGEE. Trimming removed 4 bases at V and 1 base at J, with 20 bases between. The CDR3 runs 17 residues. The CDR3 loop is CASSPTVISYINYGYTF. Written as DNA, the CDR3 is TGTGCCAGCAGCCCGACAGTTATCAGTTATATTAACTATGGCTACACCTTC.

The V and J genes are TRBV6-6 and TRBJ2-3; TRBD2 matches at 10 bases. Losses at the gene ends were 2 bases for V and 1 base for J; bases not matched to a gene: 3. Germline V gene data show CDR1 as MNHNY and CDR2 as SVGAGI (reference sequence). The CDR3 contains 16 residues. The CDR3 sequence is CASSYPLAGGTDTQYF. Written as DNA, the CDR3 is TGTGCCAGCAGTTACCCCCTAGCGGGGGGCACAGATACGCAGTATTTT.

The rearrangement joins TRBV9 to TRBJ1-1; 8 bases line up with TRBD1. Looked up from germline, CDR1 is SGDLS and CDR2 is YYNGEE. CDR3 length equals 15 residues. The ends lost 0 bases at V and 4 bases at J; junction bases unmatched: 5. The CDR3 nucleotides are TGTGCCAGCAGCGTAGAGGGGACAGGTAGCACTGAAGCTTTCTTT. Encoded protein: CASSVEGTGSTEAFF.

The gene calls are TRBV7-2 and TRBJ1-1; D not certain. V was trimmed by 5 bases and J by 4 bases, leaving 11 bases between them. Germline V lookup: CDR1 SGHTA, CDR2 FQGNSA. This CDR3 contains 13 residues. CDR3 in DNA: TGTGCCAGCAGCGCGAACTTCGGCACTGAAGCTTTCTTT. It yields the protein CASSANFGTEAFF.

The V and J genes are TRBV2 and TRBJ1-4; 7 bases agree with TRBD1. The V segment lost 11 bases and the J segment 7 bases; nucleotides outside the gene matches: 13. This CDR3 contains 14 residues. The germline CDR1 and CDR2 sequences are SNHLY and FYNNEI. Written as DNA, the CDR3 is TGTGCCTTAGGGGGAGGAACAGGGGCTGAAAAACTGTTTTTT. Translating gives CALGGGTGAEKLFF.

This chain links TRBV7-2 with TRBJ2-5, with D possibly being TRBD2 (5 bases). Deletions cut 3 bases from V and 0 bases from J, with 5 bases between. This CDR3 is 13 amino acids long. The germline gives CDR1 SGHTA, CDR2 FQGNSA. The CDR3 DNA sequence: TGTGCCAGCAGCTTGGACTACCAAGAGACCCAGTACTTC. Protein product: CASSLDYQETQYF. Full variable domain (rest looked up from reference TRBV7-2 and TRBJ2-5): GAGVSQSPSNKVTEKGKDVELRCDPISGHTALYWYRQSLGQGLEFLIYFQGNSAPDKSGLPSDRFSAERTGGSVSTLTIQRTQQEDSAVYLCASSLDYQETQYFGPGTRLLVL.

This sequence joins TRBV21-1 and TRBJ2-4; the table calls TRBD2, which could not be checked here. TRBV21-1 is classified as a pseudogene. The CDR3 has 18 residues. CDR3 loop: CASSKGLAGGIVKNIQYF. CDR3 DNA sequence: TGTGCCAGCAGCAAAGGACTAGCGGGGGGGATCGTCAAAAACATTCAGTACTTC.

The chain recombines TRBV11-2 with TRBJ2-3; D unclear. Gene TRBJ1-5 matches the end of the DNA better, so the J call may be wrong. Germline V lookup: CDR1 SGHAT, CDR2 FQNNGV. There are 15 residues in the CDR3. The DNA of the CDR3 is TGTGCCAGCCCCGTTGGACTGCTTGGCCGCGGTACGCAGCATTTT. Residues: CASPVGLLGRGTQHF.

The chain is built from TRBV28 and TRBJ2-7, with D possibly being TRBD1 (6 bases). CDR1 is MDHEN, CDR2 SYDVKM, per germline. The V and J ends lost 4 bases and 2 bases respectively, with 15 bases between them. This CDR3 contains 15 residues. The CDR3 coding sequence is TGTGCCAGCAGTTATCCGGACAGCCGGGCCTACGAGCAGTACTTC. This gives the protein CASSYPDSRAYEQYF.

This rearrangement joins TRBV4-2 to TRBJ2-1, with D possibly being TRBD2 (6 bases). The CDR3 length is 15 residues. Germline V lookup: CDR1 LGHNA, CDR2 YNFKEQ. The V gene lost 0 bases and the J gene lost 4 bases, with 10 bases spanning the gap. The CDR3 loop reads CASSQEAGLYNEQFF. As DNA, the CDR3 is TGTGCCAGCAGCCAAGAGGCAGGACTATACAATGAGCAGTTCTTC.

This chain joins TRBV4-3 and TRBJ2-1; no reliable D call. The length of the CDR3 is 13 residues. Per germline, CDR1 LGHNA and CDR2 YSLEER. Between the trimmed V and J ends, which lost 6 bases and 5 bases, there was a span of 11 bases. In nucleotides, the CDR3 is TGCGCCAGCAGACGGCTAGGTGACAATGAGCAGTTCTTC. Its translation is CASRRLGDNEQFF.

The genes are TRBV5-6 and TRBJ2-7; 7 nucleotides agree with TRBD2. Germline loops: CDR1 SGHDT, CDR2 YYEEEE. The CDR3 sequence is 15 residues long. The V segment lost 1 base and the J segment 2 bases; nucleotides outside the gene matches: 6. The CDR3 DNA is TGTGCCAGCAGCTTGCGGCGGGGGAGGCCCTACGAGCAGTACTTC. Amino acids: CASSLRRGRPYEQYF.

The V call is TRBV9, the J call TRBJ2-6; tentative D call: TRBD2 (5 bases). V lost 4 bases and J 0 bases, leaving 11 bases between the germline ends. Germline assignment: CDR1 SGDLS and CDR2 YYNGEE. The CDR3 is 16 amino acids. CDR3 nucleotide sequence: TGTGCCAGCAGCATGAACGGAGGCTCTGGGGCCAACGTCCTGACTTTC. Protein sequence: CASSMNGGSGANVLTF.

The V and J genes are TRBV6-1 and TRBJ1-2; 7 nucleotides align to TRBD1. The length of the CDR3 is 14 residues. The germline V gene has CDR1 MNHNS and CDR2 SASEGT. The V segment lost 7 bases and the J segment 3 bases; nucleotides outside the gene matches: 8. CDR3 bases: TGTGCCAGCACCCTCGGGACAGCTTACTATGGCTACACCTTC. Translated, it gives CASTLGTAYYGYTF.

This chain joins TRBV5-8 and TRBJ2-5; 9 bases map to TRBD1. Trimming took 4 bases from V and 3 from J; bases not matched to a gene: 1. Looked up from germline, CDR1 is SGHTS and CDR2 is YDEGEE. This CDR3 is 13 amino acids long. The CDR3 spells CASSRDREETQYF. The CDR3 nucleotides read TGTGCCAGCAGCAGGGACAGGGAAGAGACCCAGTACTTC.

The genes are TRBV15 and TRBJ2-7, with D possibly being TRBD1 (6 bases). This CDR3 contains 16 residues. The V end lost 0 bases, the J end lost 3 bases, and 15 bases lay between the germline ends. CDR1 is LNHNV and CDR2 is YYDKDF in the germline V gene (reference sequence). CDR3 DNA sequence: TGTGCCACCAGCAGAGATTCTTATGGGGGCGACTACGAGCAGTACTTC. It is translated as CATSRDSYGGDYEQYF.

Regarding this clone: This CDR3 is also generated by other DNA sequences in the sample. This chain uses TRBV4-2 with TRBJ1-2; TRBD1 agrees at 7 bases. Looked up from germline, CDR1 is LGHNA and CDR2 is YNFKEQ. The CDR3 spans 14 residues. V shed 1 base, J shed 4 bases, and the junction held 3 bases outside the gene matches. CDR3 in DNA: TGTGCCAGCAGCCAAGGGGACAGAGGCTATGGCTACACCTTC. Its protein is CASSQGDRGYGYTF.

V is TRBV30 and J is TRBJ2-7; 9 bases match TRBD1. V lost 5 bases to trimming and J lost 2 bases; unmatched junction nucleotides: 7. The CDR3 length is 14 residues. From germline, CDR1 is GTSNPN and CDR2 SVGIG (reference sequence). The CDR3 bases are TGTGCCTGGTCGGCGGGACAGGGCCCCTACGAGCAGTACTTC. Translated, it gives CAWSAGQGPYEQYF. Full variable domain (missing parts from reference TRBV30 and TRBJ2-7): SQTIHQWPATLVQPVGSPLSLECTVEGTSNPNLYWYRQAAGRGLQLLFYSVGIGQISSEVPQNLSASRPQDRQFILSSKKLLLSDSGFYLCAWSAGQGPYEQYFGPGTRLTVT.

The V gene is TRBV14, the J gene TRBJ2-5; 7 bases line up with TRBD1. V lost 1 base and J lost 3; bases outside the gene matches: 8. Germline V gene sequence: CDR1 SGHDN, CDR2 FVKESK. The CDR3 contains 16 residues. CDR3 DNA: TGTGCCAGCAGCCAAGGACCGGGACAGAGTAAAGAGACCCAGTACTTC. Encoded protein: CASSQGPGQSKETQYF. The full variable domain, its missing parts supplied by reference TRBV14 and TRBJ2-5, is EAGVTQFPSHSVIEKGQTVTLRCDPISGHDNLYWYRRVMGKEIKFLLHFVKESKQDESGMPNNRFLAERTGGTYSTLKVQPAELEDSGVYFCASSQGPGQSKETQYFGPGTRLLVL.

This sequence joins TRBV7-2 and TRBJ2-1; TRBD2 matches 9 bases. Germline CDR1 reads SGHTA; CDR2 reads FQGNSA. The CDR3 totals 16 residues. Trimming at V came to 5 bases and at J to 9 bases, leaving 14 bases not matched to a gene. CDR3 amino acids: CASSGSGNSGRGEQFF. In DNA, the CDR3 is TGTGCCAGCAGCGGGAGCGGTAATAGCGGGAGAGGTGAGCAGTTCTTC.